This TCR beta chain was recorded in a study of T-cell reconstitution after alpha-beta-depleted transplantation in children. Unique molecular identifiers tagged the TCRbeta library. Each CDR3 protein is one row after TCRdb ran MiXCR on the PCR reads. The sample lists under 850,000 distinct CDR3 sequences, roughly 14% seen once, with 0.79% in the top ten. This clonotype showed up many times. The CDR3 has 14 amino acids. V was clipped by 5 bases and J by 3 bases, with 12 bases between them. The TCR comes from a girl aged 2 to 10 with congenital amegakaryocytic thrombocytopenia, due to receive a stem cell transplant. Sequenced here: PBMCs, sampled before TCRalphabeta/CD19-depleted stem cell transplant. The chain has TRBV12-3 or TRBV12-4 and TRBJ2-3; tentative D call: TRBD1 (6 bases). The CDR3 nucleotides are TGTGCCAGCAGTCGGACAGAGGAAACAGATACGCAGTATTTT. Amino acid sequence: CASSRTEETDTQYF.